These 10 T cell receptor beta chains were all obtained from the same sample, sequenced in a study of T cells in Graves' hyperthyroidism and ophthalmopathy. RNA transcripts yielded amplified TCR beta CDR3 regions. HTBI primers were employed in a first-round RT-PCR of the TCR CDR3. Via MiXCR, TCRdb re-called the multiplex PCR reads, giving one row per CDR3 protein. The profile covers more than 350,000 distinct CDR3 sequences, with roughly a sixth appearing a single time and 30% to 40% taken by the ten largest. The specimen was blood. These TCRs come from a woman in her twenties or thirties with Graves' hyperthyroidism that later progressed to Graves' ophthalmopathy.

In DNA form, the CDR3 reads TGTGCCAGCAGCCCAACCGGGACAGGGGAATCCTACGAGCAGTACTTC. Translating gives CASSPTGTGESYEQYF. V usage is TRBV12-3 or TRBV12-4 and J usage is TRBJ2-7, with 10 bases that match TRBD1. There are 16 residues in the CDR3. The V and J ends lost 6 bases and 1 base, in that order; junction bases with no gene match: 9.

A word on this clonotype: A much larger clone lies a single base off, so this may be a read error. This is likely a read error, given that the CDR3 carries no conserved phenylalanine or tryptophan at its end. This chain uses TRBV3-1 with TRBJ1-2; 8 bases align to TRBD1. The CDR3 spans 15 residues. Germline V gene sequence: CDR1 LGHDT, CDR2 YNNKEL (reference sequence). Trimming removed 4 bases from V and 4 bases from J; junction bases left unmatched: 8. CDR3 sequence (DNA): TGTGCCAGCAGCCCCTCAGGGGGCTCGGGCTATGGCTACACCCTC. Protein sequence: CASSPSGGSGYGYTL.

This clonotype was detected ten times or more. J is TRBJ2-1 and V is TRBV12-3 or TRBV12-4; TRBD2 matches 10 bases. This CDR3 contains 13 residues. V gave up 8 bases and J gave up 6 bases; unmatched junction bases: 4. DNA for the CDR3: TGTGCCAGCTTACTAGCGGGAAGCAATGAGCAGTTCTTC. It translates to CASLLAGSNEQFF.

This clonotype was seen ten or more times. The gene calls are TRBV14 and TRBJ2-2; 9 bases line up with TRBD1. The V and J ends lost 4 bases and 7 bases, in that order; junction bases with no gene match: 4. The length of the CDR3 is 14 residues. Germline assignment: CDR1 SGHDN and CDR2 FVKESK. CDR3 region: CASSPLTGGGELFF. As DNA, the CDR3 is TGTGCCAGCAGCCCTTTGACAGGGGGCGGGGAGCTGTTTTTT.

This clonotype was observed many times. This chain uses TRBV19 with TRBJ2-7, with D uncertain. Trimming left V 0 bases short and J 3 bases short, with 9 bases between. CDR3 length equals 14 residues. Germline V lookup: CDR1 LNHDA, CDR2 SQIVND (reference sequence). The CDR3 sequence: CASSIEGYFYEQYF. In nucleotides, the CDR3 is TGTGCCAGTAGTATAGAGGGCTACTTCTACGAGCAGTACTTC. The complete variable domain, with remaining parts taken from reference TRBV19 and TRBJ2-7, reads DGGITQSPKYLFRKEGQNVTLSCEQNLNHDAMYWYRQDPGQGLRLIYYSQIVNDFQKGDIAEGYSVSREKKESFPLTVTSAQKNPTAFYLCASSIEGYFYEQYFGPGTRLTVT.

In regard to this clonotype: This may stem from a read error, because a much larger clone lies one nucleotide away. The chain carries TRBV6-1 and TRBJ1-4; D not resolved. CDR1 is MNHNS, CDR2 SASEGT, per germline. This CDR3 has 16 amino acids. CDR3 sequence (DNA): TGTGCCAGCAGTTCGAGAAGACCTGGGGATAATGAAGAACTGTTTTTT. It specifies CASSSRRPGDNEELFF.

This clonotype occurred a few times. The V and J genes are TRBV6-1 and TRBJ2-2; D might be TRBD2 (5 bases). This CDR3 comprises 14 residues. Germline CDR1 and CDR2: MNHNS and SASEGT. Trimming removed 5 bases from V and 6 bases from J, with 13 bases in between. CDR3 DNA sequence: TGTGCCAGCAGTCGCTGGCTAGCATCCGGGGAGCTGTTTTTT. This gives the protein CASSRWLASGELFF.

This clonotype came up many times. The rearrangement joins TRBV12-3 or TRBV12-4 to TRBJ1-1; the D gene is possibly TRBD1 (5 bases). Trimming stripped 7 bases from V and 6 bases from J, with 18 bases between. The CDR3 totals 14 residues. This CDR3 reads CASNLRGSVAEAFF. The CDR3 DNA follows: TGTGCCAGCAACCTCCGGGGGTCTGTCGCTGAAGCTTTCTTT.

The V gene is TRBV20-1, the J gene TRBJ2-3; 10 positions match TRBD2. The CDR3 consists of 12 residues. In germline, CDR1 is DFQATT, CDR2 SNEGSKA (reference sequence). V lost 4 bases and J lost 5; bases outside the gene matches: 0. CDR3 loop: CSAKRGGDTQYF. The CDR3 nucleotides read TGCAGTGCTAAGCGGGGGGGAGATACGCAGTATTTT.

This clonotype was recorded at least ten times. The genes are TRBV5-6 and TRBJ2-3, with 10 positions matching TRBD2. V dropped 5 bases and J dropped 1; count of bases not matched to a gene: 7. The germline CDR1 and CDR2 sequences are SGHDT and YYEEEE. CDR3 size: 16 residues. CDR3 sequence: CASRASGSWGTDTQYF. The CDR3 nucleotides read TGTGCCAGCAGGGCTAGCGGGAGTTGGGGCACAGATACGCAGTATTTT.